Listed below are T cell receptor beta chains from one sample, sequenced in a study of blood T cell repertoires in COVID-19. Produced via immunoSEQ multiplex PCR; TCRdb's table is partial and in-frame only. The sample includes roughly 240,000 clones, about 89% of them seen just once. The specimen was peripheral blood. The receptors come from a woman aged 60-75 years who had recovered from COVID-19. The conserved cysteine and the conserved F or W are not part of the CDR3 here. Fields, in order: V gene, J gene, CDR3 protein.

>TRBV4-3|TRBJ1-5
ASSQDHAGWNQPQH
>TRBV5-1|TRBJ2-5
ASNKEVAKTQY
>TRBV3-1/TRBV3-2|TRBJ1-3
ASSQALGRAGNTIY
>TRBV19|TRBJ1-3
ASSTGYSGNTIY
>TRBV6-5|TRBJ2-7
ASNYSGPSSYEQY
>TRBV9|TRBJ2-5
ASSVGTGGRETQY
>TRBV18|TRBJ2-5
ASSRDRQETQY
>TRBV3-1/TRBV3-2|TRBJ2-1
ASSPLGEGRNEQF
>TRBV4-1|TRBJ1-3
ASSQDEGNTIY
>TRBV7-9|TRBJ2-7
ASSLAVQGAGEQY
>TRBV27|TRBJ1-5
ASSSGIRRSQPQH
>TRBV5-1|TRBJ1-4
ASSWDSTPGVLF
>TRBV6-1|TRBJ1-3
ASSEARTARNTIY
>TRBV5-8|TRBJ2-5
APNLASPLGETQY
>TRBV5-1|TRBJ1-2
ASSPAPGQGGGNYGYT
>TRBV5-4|TRBJ2-1
ASSLELAGRYNEQF
>TRBV9|TRBJ2-6
ASSVAGAGANVLT